This T cell receptor beta chain was found in a study of shared clonotypes between healthy human individuals (dated by TCRdb to 2020 to 2022). Describing the broader study: The cohort comprised two women and a few men aged 18 to 49 years. Libraries were prepared and TCR repertoires were sequenced by different laboratories using diverse techniques, in order to increase sequencing depth and limit assay-specific biases. The study deeply sequenced blood TCR repertoires of five healthy adults to estimate repertoire size and the extent of clonotype sharing between individuals. Leukapheresis yielded between about 0.85 and 10 billion PBMCs per donor.

The CDR3 covers 13 residues, taking in both the cysteine and the phenylalanine. Here the CDR3 DNA is all that survives: 39 bases in frame from base 1. V is cut by 5 bases and J by 6 bases, and the space between the germline ends is 13 bases. Per the germline V gene (reference sequence), MNHEY is the CDR1 and SMNVEV is the CDR2. Healthy HIV-negative adults with no recently reported acute infections or vaccinations were included as donors. Only Caucasian adults living in Nashville, Tennessee, USA were represented among the donors. In the unsorted samples, 70 million to 90 million PBMCs were counted, and genomic DNA was extracted using the QIAamp DNA Blood Mini kit. After blood collection by leukapheresis, PBMCs were isolated using Ficoll-Histopaque density gradient centrifugation and then cryopreserved in the vapor phase of liquid nitrogen. Comment on this clone: Its antigen is unknown. The input lacks base qualities; no much larger clone sits a single base away.

The paper as a whole reports these results and caveats: The genetic and exposure-history diversity represented was limited by the small number of donors. Pairwise subsampling indicated that sequencing depth was expected to affect the degree of clonotype sharing among donors. Only blood was sampled, and tissue TCR repertoires likely differ from those in blood.

TCR CDR3 regions were amplified from genomic DNA by multiplex PCR using the deep immunoSEQ assay. Extracted genomic DNA from each cell subset was distributed evenly across all wells of several immunoSEQ 96-well plates, and each plate was treated as a replicate. For unsorted PBMC, 250 to 300 ng of genomic DNA, equivalent to roughly 30,000 T cell genomes, went into each replicate PCR. Unsorted PBMC genomic DNA was sequenced across ten immunoSEQ deep assay plates. The purified libraries were quantified using a Qubit 3.0 fluorometer, sized with a Bioanalyzer 2100, and then quantified again using the KAPA Library Quantification kit. Every immunoSEQ 96-well plate was sequenced on a separate single-read 150-cycle Illumina NextSeq 550 flow cell. In the paper's pipeline: Because only junctional sequences without quality scores were contained in the immunoSEQ output, filtering matching that applied to full-length reads could not be performed. Sequences were annotated with PyIR, a Python wrapper for IgBLAST v1.9, using IMGT germline references to assign V/J genes and CDR3. Reads with weak V/J assignments (E-value above 1e-6), missing CDR3, stop codons, out-of-frame junctions, or ambiguous translated residues were removed. V3J clonotypes were defined as sequences sharing an identical inferred V gene, J gene, and CDR3 amino acid sequence. Percentage overlap between repertoires was computed as shared unique clonotypes divided by the size of the smaller repertoire. Richness of each repertoire was evaluated using RTK rarefaction, the Chao1 estimator, and Recon v2.1 estimates of unobserved clonotypes. Held by TCRdb, this immuneACCESS table contains in-frame sequences only and omits some clones. Under half of the omission traces to an unresolved V gene where checked; the cause of the rest is unknown. That table furnishes V, J and clone size, whereas the DNA furnished D and trimming. In this sample the table shows about 490,000 clones, approximately 81% of which occur a single time. Clones ranked in the top ten supply approximately 12% of the sample.

The sequence was obtained from a woman between 35 and 50 years old in good health. Some clones in this sample may be carry-over from other donors' samples. Sequencing input: PBMCs. The V gene is TRBV27 and the J gene is TRBJ1-1; the D gene cannot be named for sure. The CDR3 amino acid sequence is: CASSPLIAPEAFF. DNA sequence: TGTGCCAGCAGTCCTCTTATAGCTCCTGAAGCTTTCTTT.